The clone carrying this TCR beta chain has only a few counts. Time point of the sample: patch test 2, 6 weeks after DPC sensitization. Specified treatment: therapeutic diphenylcyclopropenone sensitization with weekly scalp DPC. The starting material, unfractionated whole blood, was used for total RNA extraction. In TCRdb, the RACE reads were re-called with MiXCR into one record per CDR3 protein. The repertoire holds 35,000 to 55,000 distinct CDR3 sequences, with 9.5% to 10% as singletons. This record comes from a study of human T cells and chemical hapten exposure. The CDR3 length is 16 residues. Looked up from germline, CDR1 is MGHRA and CDR2 is YSYEKL. The V and J ends lost 6 bases and 0 bases, in that order; junction bases with no gene match: 9.

The rearrangement uses TRBV4-1 and TRBJ2-7; 9 bases fit TRBD1. This receptor was obtained from a woman in her 30s with alopecia areata. Some clones in this sample may be carry-over from other donors' samples. The source was whole blood, collected in connection with sensitization to the hapten diphenylcyclopropenone (DPC). The CDR3 sequence is CASSRSGTGSSYEQYF. As DNA, the CDR3 is TGCGCCAGCAGTCGTTCCGGGACAGGGAGCTCCTACGAGCAGTACTTC.